This T cell receptor beta chain originates from a study of shared clonotypes between healthy human individuals. Each subset's genomic DNA was split evenly across several immunoSEQ plates. Here immunoSEQ multiplex PCR was the method, and the copy in TCRdb shows in-frame clones only, minus some. The sample contains millions of clones, approximately 95% of which appear only once. The germline V and J ends were trimmed by 4 bases and 2 bases, with 10 bases remaining between them. The germline gives CDR1 SGHRS, CDR2 YFSETQ. The CDR3 runs 14 residues. Sequenced sample: naive CD4+ T cells from PBMCs. Stated subset: CD45RA+ positively selected. This TCR derives from a young man in good health. Some clones in this sample may be carry-over from other donors' samples. This chain uses TRBV5-1 with TRBJ1-3; D unresolved. DNA for the CDR3: TGCGCCAGCAGCCTGTCCGGACCTGGAAACACCATATATTTT. As protein: CASSLSGPGNTIYF.